This TCR beta chain is from a study of blood T cells in healthy people across ages. Using a J-beta primer mix together with a sample-barcoded 5' primer, a second PCR was run for 7 to 11 cycles. From the 5' RACE reads, TCRdb called clonotypes with MiXCR, one entry per CDR3 protein. The sample has under 1,100,000 distinct CDR3 sequences, almost 25% seen once. This CDR3 region has 14 residues. V lost 7 bases, J lost 3 bases, and 11 bases lay in between. Per the germline V gene, CDR1 is SGHRS and CDR2 is YFSETQ. This clonotype was observed a few times. The sample was also linked to a second study, of T cells of mothers and their children. That paper states: Extraction yielded RNA that went, in full, into cDNA synthesis at roughly 1.5 ug per 15 ul. It was through the M1S primer of the second PCR that sample barcodes and 2-4 random nucleotides were added. Thymic selection shapes TCR recombination output similarly in related and unrelated pairs.

J is TRBJ2-6 and V is TRBV5-1, with D perhaps matching TRBD2 (6 bases). Sequencing used blood. This TCR was sampled from a girl aged 2-10 years in good health. CDR3 sequence (DNA): TGCGCCAGCCCGGGAGTGGATGGGGCCAACGTCCTGACTTTC. It encodes CASPGVDGANVLTF. Full variable domain (rest looked up from reference TRBV5-1 and TRBJ2-6): KAGVTQTPRYLIKTRGQQVTLSCSPISGHRSVSWYQQTPGQGLQFLFEYFSETQRNKGNFPGRFSGRQFSNSRSEMNVSTLELGDSALYLCASPGVDGANVLTFGAGSRLTVL.